The clone carrying this TCR beta chain was found a few times. This sample was taken from a study of radiotherapy plus CTLA-4 blockade in lung cancer. The CDR3 runs to 13 residues. From germline, CDR1 is MNHNY and CDR2 SVGAGI (reference sequence). With 6 bases removed from V and 4 bases from J, the gap between germline ends came to 13 bases. The protocol was immunoSEQ multiplex PCR, while the TCRdb copy is restricted to in-frame clones and leaves out a portion. The data show roughly 39,000 clones, with over 65% seen just once and less than 9% held by the top ten. The chain has TRBV6-6 and TRBJ2-7; possibly TRBD2 for D (6 bases). The receptor was isolated from a human donor with non-small cell lung cancer who had stable disease on radiotherapy plus ipilimumab. This material consisted of peripheral blood, taken from a patient treated with radiotherapy plus ipilimumab. The CDR3 DNA is TGTGCCAGCAGGGGAGGAGGAGGTTACGAGCAGTACGTC. Its protein product is CASRGGGGYEQYV.